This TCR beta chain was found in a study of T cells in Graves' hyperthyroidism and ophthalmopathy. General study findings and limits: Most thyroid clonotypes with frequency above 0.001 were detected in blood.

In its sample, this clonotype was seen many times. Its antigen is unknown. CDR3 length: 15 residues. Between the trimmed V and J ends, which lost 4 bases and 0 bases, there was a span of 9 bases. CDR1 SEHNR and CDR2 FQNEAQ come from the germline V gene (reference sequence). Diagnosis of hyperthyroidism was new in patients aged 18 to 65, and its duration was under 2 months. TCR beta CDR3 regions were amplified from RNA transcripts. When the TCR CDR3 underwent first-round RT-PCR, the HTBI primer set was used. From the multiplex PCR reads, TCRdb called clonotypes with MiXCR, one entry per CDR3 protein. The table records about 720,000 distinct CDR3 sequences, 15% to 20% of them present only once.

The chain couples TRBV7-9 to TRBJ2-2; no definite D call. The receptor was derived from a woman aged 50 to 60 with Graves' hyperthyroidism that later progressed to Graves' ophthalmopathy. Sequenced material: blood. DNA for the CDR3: TGTGCCAGCAGCTCGTTCGATTCGAACACCGGGGAGCTGTTTTTT. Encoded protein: CASSSFDSNTGELFF.